The 7 T cell receptor beta chains listed next were all sequenced from one sample in a study of cytomegalovirus exposure and HLA in healthy donors. The PCR contained 60 Vbeta and 13 Jbeta primers. Sequenced by immunoSEQ multiplex PCR; TCRdb stores in-frame clones only, minus some. In the table there are 45,000 to 65,000 clones, about 77% of which are singletons. The sample was PBMCs. The receptors originated from a woman between 35 and 50 years old in good health and CMV-seropositive.

The rearrangement joins TRBV28 to TRBJ1-5; no clear D gene. This CDR3 is 13 amino acids long. CDR1 and CDR2 from the germline V gene are MDHEN and SYDVKM. V was cut by 8 bases and J by 6 bases, with 14 bases left in between. This CDR3 is CASARSDTQPQHF. The DNA for the CDR3 is TGTGCCAGCGCCAGGTCTGACACTCAGCCCCAGCATTTT.

The rearrangement joins TRBV5-6 to TRBJ2-3, with TRBD2 as a possible D gene (5 bases). V gave up 4 bases and J gave up 5 bases, with 14 bases separating them. Germline assignment: CDR1 SGHDT and CDR2 YYEEEE. This CDR3 spans 14 amino acids. The CDR3 here is CASSQRLRRDTQYF. Written as DNA, the CDR3 is TGTGCCAGCAGCCAACGACTACGCAGAGATACGCAGTATTTT.

CDR3 bases: TGTGCCAGCAGTGAATCCCCAGGTGACACTGAAGCTTTCTTT. It codes for CASSESPGDTEAFF. The genes are TRBV25-1 and TRBJ1-1, with D unclear. CDR1 MGHDK and CDR2 SYGVNS come from the germline V gene. Deletions cut 1 base from V and 3 bases from J, with 9 bases between. The CDR3 has 14 residues.

The chain carries TRBV7-9 and TRBJ1-2; no clear D gene. The CDR3 spans 14 residues. Germline V gives CDR1 SEHNR, CDR2 FQNEAQ (reference sequence). Trimming stripped 1 base from V and 6 bases from J, with 12 bases between. CDR3 protein: CASSLDAGGDGYTF. The CDR3 region has the DNA TGTGCCAGCAGCTTAGATGCGGGCGGGGATGGCTACACCTTC.

The rearrangement links TRBV10-3 to TRBJ2-7, with a possible D match to TRBD1 (5 bases). V was pared by 4 bases and J by 7 bases, with 11 bases between. Germline CDR1 reads ENHRY; CDR2 reads SYGVKD. CDR3 size: 12 residues. The CDR3 here is CAISVGAGEQYF. Written as DNA, the CDR3 is TGTGCCATCAGTGTAGGGGCAGGAGAGCAGTACTTC.

This rearrangement joins TRBV7-9 to TRBJ1-3, with D possibly TRBD1 on 5 matching bases. Trimming shortened V by 8 bases and J by 3 bases, and 20 bases separated the two germline ends. Germline CDR1 reads SEHNR; CDR2 reads FQNEAQ (reference sequence). The CDR3 extends over 16 amino acids. The CDR3 DNA reads as TGTGCCAGCGCAATACCCCCAGGACAAATTGGAAACACCATATATTTT. It translates to CASAIPPGQIGNTIYF.

This sequence joins TRBV27 and TRBJ1-5, with TRBD1 matching 8 bases. J lost 7 bases, V lost 5 bases, and 7 bases had no gene match. The CDR3 sequence is 14 residues long. Germline CDR1 is MNHEY and CDR2 is SMNVEV (reference sequence). CDR3 sequence reads: CASSRGQGRQPQHF. The CDR3 DNA reads TGTGCCAGCAGTCGTGGACAGGGAAGACAGCCCCAGCATTTT.